Following are 21 T cell receptor beta chains from one sample sequenced in a study of blood T cell repertoires in COVID-19 (dated by TCRdb to the early 2020s). Library construction relied on the immunoSEQ multiplex PCR assay. This is the immuneACCESS table as TCRdb keeps it, with only in-frame sequences that have V and J called. A part of the clones is gone; compared with another copy, unresolved V genes explain less than half, and the rest is unexplained. Present in this sample are roughly 68,000 clones, around 91% of which were seen just once. The top ten clonotypes cover under 0.6% of the sample. Sequencing input: peripheral blood. The receptors here all came from a man aged 45-60 years with COVID-19, enrolled during active disease.

The V gene is TRBV7-2, the J gene TRBJ2-1, with 7 bases identical to TRBD2. The V and J ends lost 5 bases and 0 bases, in that order; junction bases with no gene match: 4. The germline V gene has CDR1 SGHTA and CDR2 FQGNSA. The CDR3 consists of 15 residues. The CDR3 DNA is TGTGCCAGCAGCGGCGGGGGTTTCTCCTACAATGAGCAGTTCTTC. It specifies CASSGGGFSYNEQFF.

The rearrangement joins TRBV18 to TRBJ2-5, with 7 nucleotides matching TRBD1. Germline V gives CDR1 KGHSH, CDR2 LQKENI. The J segment lost 5 bases and the V segment lost 2 bases, leaving 5 bases of the junction unmatched. CDR3 length: 14 amino acids. For the CDR3, the DNA is TGTGCCAGCTCACCAGTAGGGGGCGTCGAGACCCAGTACTTC. It codes for CASSPVGGVETQYF. Full variable domain (remainder filled in from reference TRBV18 and TRBJ2-5): NAGVMQNPRHLVRRRGQEARLRCSPMKGHSHVYWYRQLPEEGLKFMVYLQKENIIDESGMPKERFSAEFPKEGPSILRIQQVVRGDSAAYFCASSPVGGVETQYFGPGTRLLVL.

V usage is TRBV7-3 and J usage is TRBJ2-3; TRBD2 agrees at 8 bases. The CDR3 sequence is 15 residues long. The germline gives CDR1 SGHTA, CDR2 FQGTGA. The V gene end was trimmed by 1 base and the J gene end by 3 bases; junction bases not matched to a gene: 3. CDR3 in amino acids: CASSLIGGETDTQYF. In DNA, the CDR3 is TGTGCCAGCAGCTTAATCGGGGGGGAGACAGATACGCAGTATTTT.

As DNA, the CDR3 is TGTGCCAGCAGCCCTCAAACCGGGACAGGGGGCTACGAGCAGTTCTTC. Its protein is CASSPQTGTGGYEQFF. V usage is TRBV9 and J usage is TRBJ2-1, with TRBD1 matching 12 bases. The ends lost 4 bases at V and 10 bases at J; junction bases unmatched: 12. Germline CDR1 SGDLS, CDR2 YYNGEE. The CDR3 has 16 amino acids. Supplemented by reference TRBV9 and TRBJ2-1, the full variable domain reads DSGVTQTPKHLITATGQRVTLRCSPRSGDLSVYWYQQSLDQGLQFLIQYYNGEERAKGNILERFSAQQFPDLHSELNLSSLELGDSALYFCASSPQTGTGGYEQFFGPGTRLTVL.

V usage is TRBV28 and J usage is TRBJ2-7, with D maybe TRBD2 (5 bases). Trimming pared 6 bases from V and 7 bases from J, leaving 19 bases between. From germline, CDR1 is MDHEN and CDR2 SYDVKM. CDR3 length: 14 residues. Here the CDR3 reads CASRIKDERWEQYF. The CDR3 DNA sequence: TGTGCCAGCAGGATCAAAGACGAGCGGTGGGAGCAGTACTTC.

V and J are TRBV11-2 and TRBJ2-7; D not resolved. Trimming stripped 5 bases from V and 0 bases from J, with 17 bases between. CDR3 length: 16 amino acids. Germline assignment: CDR1 SGHAT and CDR2 FQNNGV. The CDR3 coding sequence is TGTGCCAGCAGCCGCGGCGGCCCGTTGAGCTCCTACGAGCAGTACTTC. Protein: CASSRGGPLSSYEQYF.

This sequence joins TRBV19 and TRBJ2-1, with D possibly TRBD2 on 5 matching bases. Germline V gene sequence: CDR1 LNHDA, CDR2 SQIVND (reference sequence). Trimming pared 6 bases from V and 0 bases from J, leaving 15 bases between. The CDR3 is made up of 16 amino acids. CDR3 DNA sequence: TGTGCCAGTAGCAAGGAGCGGTCACTCTCCTACAATGAGCAGTTCTTC. Amino acid sequence: CASSKERSLSYNEQFF. Drawing the rest from reference TRBV19 and TRBJ2-1, the complete variable domain is DGGITQSPKYLFRKEGQNVTLSCEQNLNHDAMYWYRQDPGQGLRLIYYSQIVNDFQKGDIAEGYSVSREKKESFPLTVTSAQKNPTAFYLCASSKERSLSYNEQFFGPGTRLTVL.

The CDR3 DNA follows: TGTGCCAGTTCTAGTCCCCGGGTCTATGAGCTGTTTTTT. Its protein is CASSSPRVYELFF. V usage is TRBV19 and J usage is TRBJ2-2; no firm D call. Trimming cost V 8 bases and J 11 bases, with 18 bases left between them. Germline V gives CDR1 LNHDA, CDR2 SQIVND (reference sequence). The CDR3 covers 13 residues.

DNA for the CDR3: TGTGCCAGAAGCCCGACTAAGACGGCCGGAAACACCATATATTTT. Protein product: CARSPTKTAGNTIYF. J is TRBJ1-3 and V is TRBV5-3; D is uncertain. TRBV5-3 is an open reading frame, and its role is uncertain. Trimming removed 4 bases at V and 4 bases at J, with 15 bases between. The CDR3 has 15 residues.

The V and J genes are TRBV5-1 and TRBJ1-4; 7 bases align to TRBD1. J lost 7 bases, V lost 4 bases, and 10 bases had no gene match. CDR1 and CDR2 (germline): SGHRS, YFSETQ. The CDR3 has 15 amino acids. CDR3 residues: CASSTRTGGAEKLFF. CDR3 coding DNA: TGCGCCAGCAGCACGCGGACAGGCGGGGCTGAAAAACTGTTTTTT.

The gene calls are TRBV7-2 and TRBJ2-1, with TRBD2 matching over 9 bases. The V and J ends lost 4 bases and 6 bases, in that order; junction bases with no gene match: 7. Looked up from germline, CDR1 is SGHTA and CDR2 is FQGNSA. The length of the CDR3 is 15 residues. The CDR3 sequence is CASSSQAGGFNEQFF. The CDR3 coding sequence is TGTGCCAGCAGCTCCCAAGCGGGAGGATTCAATGAGCAGTTCTTC.

The V and J genes are TRBV7-3 and TRBJ2-5, with TRBD1 matching 7 bases. The trim removed 5 bases at V and 2 bases at J, leaving 2 bases unmatched. The germline CDR1 and CDR2 sequences are SGHTA and FQGTGA. This CDR3 comprises 13 residues. The CDR3 spells CASSRGQQETQYF. The DNA for the CDR3 is TGTGCCAGCAGCCGGGGACAGCAAGAGACCCAGTACTTC.

The chain carries TRBV4-2 and TRBJ2-5; D remains unclear. CDR1 and CDR2 (germline): LGHNA, YNFKEQ. The ends were cut back, 1 base at V and 2 bases at J, with 5 bases in the middle. The CDR3 is 13 amino acids. CDR3 in amino acids: CASSQANQETQYF. The CDR3 coding sequence is TGTGCCAGCAGCCAAGCCAATCAAGAGACCCAGTACTTC.

This chain uses TRBV4-1 with TRBJ2-7; tentatively, D is TRBD2 (6 bases). This CDR3 has 15 amino acids. V shed 0 bases and J shed 5 bases, with 14 bases lying between them. The germline gives CDR1 MGHRA, CDR2 YSYEKL. CDR3 sequence: CASSQDGREGNEQYF. In DNA, the CDR3 is TGCGCCAGCAGCCAAGATGGGCGGGAAGGCAACGAGCAGTACTTC.

The chain employs TRBV19 and TRBJ1-5; tentatively, D is TRBD1 (6 bases). Germline assignment: CDR1 LNHDA and CDR2 SQIVND (reference sequence). There are 17 residues in the CDR3. The ends were cut back, 5 bases at V and 1 base at J, with 18 bases in the middle. CDR3 region: CASSYRQVAGSNQPQHF. CDR3 bases: TGTGCCAGTAGTTACCGACAGGTGGCTGGGAGCAATCAGCCCCAGCATTTT.

This chain connects TRBV12-3 or TRBV12-4 to TRBJ1-1; TRBD1 aligns across 7 bases. The CDR3 has 13 amino acids. V was pared by 6 bases and J by 9 bases, with 10 bases of the junction left unmatched. CDR3 DNA sequence: TGTGCCAGCAGATCCGCCGGGACAGAAAAAGCTTTCTTT. This encodes CASRSAGTEKAFF.

This chain uses TRBV19 with TRBJ1-1; D gene unclear. Trimming removed 3 bases from V and 1 base from J, with 9 bases in between. Germline CDR1 reads LNHDA; CDR2 reads SQIVND (reference sequence). CDR3 length: 14 amino acids. CDR3 sequence (DNA): TGTGCCAGTAGTATGTTCTACGGGAACACTGAAGCTTTCTTT. Protein: CASSMFYGNTEAFF.

The rearrangement uses TRBV7-8 and TRBJ2-7, with TRBD2 matching over 9 bases. The CDR3 loop spans 14 amino acids. CDR1 is SGHVS, CDR2 FQNEAQ, per germline. After removal of 8 bases from V and 2 bases from J, the junction contained 7 bases not matched to a gene. This CDR3 is CASGSGRSPYEQYF. The CDR3 DNA reads TGTGCCAGCGGAAGCGGGAGGTCCCCCTACGAGCAGTACTTC.

The chain employs TRBV5-1 and TRBJ1-2; perhaps TRBD1 as D (6 bases). The CDR3 runs to 14 residues. Per the germline V gene, CDR1 is SGHRS and CDR2 is YFSETQ. Trimming stripped 0 bases from V and 10 bases from J, with 16 bases between. The CDR3 region is CASSLAVGGVDYTF. The DNA for the CDR3 is TGCGCCAGCAGCTTGGCAGTAGGGGGTGTTGACTACACCTTC.

The J gene is TRBJ1-4, the V gene TRBV18; TRBD1 matches 9 bases. The CDR3 consists of 15 residues. V lost 0 bases and J lost 8; bases outside the gene matches: 4. Germline CDR1 and CDR2: KGHSH and LQKENI. The CDR3 DNA sequence: TGTGCCAGCTCACCACCGGGACAGGGTAGAGAAAAACTGTTTTTT. Amino acids: CASSPPGQGREKLFF.

The rearrangement links TRBV7-9 to TRBJ2-2; 8 positions match TRBD1. The CDR3 loop spans 14 amino acids. The germline CDR1 and CDR2 sequences are SEHNR and FQNEAQ (reference sequence). The ends lost 3 bases at V and 7 bases at J; junction bases unmatched: 4. CDR3 amino acids: CASSLTGEDGELFF. Here the CDR3 DNA reads TGTGCCAGCAGCTTGACAGGGGAGGACGGGGAGCTGTTTTTT.